This note documents a single T cell receptor beta chain sequence. This specimen belongs to a study of T cells in localized non-small cell lung cancer. The repertoire was sequenced with immunoSEQ multiplex PCR; TCRdb's copy has only in-frame clones and lacks some. The sample has about 2,700 clones; more than 25% are singletons. This CDR3 has 15 amino acids. J was trimmed by 5 bases and V by 6 bases; bases with no gene match: 6. Germline V gene sequence: CDR1 MNHGY, CDR2 SAAAGT. The material sequenced was normal lung tissue next to the tumor, taken before any cancer treatment. The TCR sequence derives from a female donor older than 55 with stage I squamous cell lung carcinoma. The chain has TRBV6-8 and TRBJ2-1; TRBD2 agrees at 11 bases. CDR3 sequence reads: CASSKGTSGDNEQFF. The DNA of the CDR3 is TGTGCCAGCAGCAAAGGGACTAGCGGTGACAATGAGCAGTTCTTC.